This TCR beta chain derives from a study of blood T cell repertoires in COVID-19. As for the study in general: PBMCs, B-cell-depleted T cells, or T cells were the source of the cDNA or gDNA that made up the material.

Germline V CDR1 and CDR2: SQVTM, ANQGSEA. Trimming took 6 bases from V and 2 from J, leaving 13 bases between them. The CDR3 loop spans 13 amino acids. In the authors' methods: Estimates of nucleated cell counts were drawn from the amplification of reference gene primers. Using immunoSEQ multiplex PCR, the repertoire was profiled, and TCRdb retains in-frame clones only, with some absent. D and trimming come from the DNA, and the V and J calls and clone size come from that table. The sample holds under 250,000 clones, 75% to 90% seen once. The chain joins TRBV29-1 to TRBJ2-5; D is perhaps TRBD1 (6 bases). This TCR was recovered from a man in his forties or fifties with acute or convalescent COVID-19. The source material was peripheral blood. The CDR3 region is CSVSRTEQETQYF. CDR3 DNA sequence: TGCAGCGTCTCCCGGACAGAACAAGAGACCCAGTACTTC. Supplemented by reference TRBV29-1 and TRBJ2-5, the full variable domain reads SAVISQKPSRDICQRGTSLTIQCQVDSQVTMMFWYRQQPGQSLTLIATANQGSEATYESGFVIDKFPISRPNLTFSTLTVSNMSPEDSSIYLCSVSRTEQETQYFGPGTRLLVL.